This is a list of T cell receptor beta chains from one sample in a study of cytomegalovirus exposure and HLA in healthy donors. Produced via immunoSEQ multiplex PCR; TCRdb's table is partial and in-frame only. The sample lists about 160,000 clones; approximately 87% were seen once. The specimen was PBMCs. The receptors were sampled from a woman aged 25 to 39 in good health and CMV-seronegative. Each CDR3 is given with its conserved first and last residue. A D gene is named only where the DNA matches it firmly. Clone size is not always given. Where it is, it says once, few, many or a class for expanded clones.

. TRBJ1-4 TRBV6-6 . CASSDTRAEKLFF TGTGCCAGCAGCGACACCAGGGCTGAAAAACTGTTTTTT
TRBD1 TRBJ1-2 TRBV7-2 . CASSLDRRGFDGYTF TGTGCCAGCAGCTTAGATCGCAGGGGGTTCGATGGCTACACCTTC
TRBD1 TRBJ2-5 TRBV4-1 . CASSQEARTGWQTQYF TGCGCCAGCAGCCAAGAAGCCAGGACAGGTTGGCAGACCCAGTACTTC
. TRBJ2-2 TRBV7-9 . CASSLALNTGELFF TGTGCCAGCAGCTTAGCCCTCAACACCGGGGAGCTGTTTTTT
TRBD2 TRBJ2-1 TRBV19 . CASSIVSGGQFF TGTGCCAGTAGTATCGTGAGCGGGGGGCAGTTCTTC
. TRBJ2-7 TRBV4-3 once CASSQDLRGRAPYEQYF TGCGCCAGCAGCCAAGATCTAAGGGGCAGGGCCCCCTACGAGCAGTACTTC
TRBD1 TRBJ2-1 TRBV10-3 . CAIRDTGGGYNEQFF TGTGCCATCAGAGATACAGGGGGCGGCTACAATGAGCAGTTCTTC
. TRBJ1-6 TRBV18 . CASSPQQGDNSPLHF TGTGCCAGCTCGCCCCAACAGGGCGATAATTCACCCCTCCACTTT
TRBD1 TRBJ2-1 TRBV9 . CASSLGQGANFVDEQFF TGTGCCAGCAGCCTTGGACAGGGGGCGAATTTTGTCGATGAGCAGTTCTTC
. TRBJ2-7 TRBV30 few CAWSGMGEQYF TGTGCCTGGAGTGGAATGGGGGAGCAGTACTTC
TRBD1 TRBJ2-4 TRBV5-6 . CASSFLLTGTKNIQYF TGTGCCAGCAGCTTCCTGCTGACAGGGACCAAAAACATTCAGTACTTC
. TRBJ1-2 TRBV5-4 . CASSADTAWGYTF TGTGCCAGCAGCGCGGACACGGCGTGGGGCTACACCTTC
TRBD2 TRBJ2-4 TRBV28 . CASSSGREGRNIQYF TGTGCCAGCAGTTCGGGGCGGGAGGGCCGGAACATTCAGTACTTC
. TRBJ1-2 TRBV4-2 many CASSQGDGGWNGYTF TGTGCCAGCAGCCAAGGTGACGGGGGATGGAATGGCTACACCTTC
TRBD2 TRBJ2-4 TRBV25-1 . CASSEYPRTSGRESIQYF TGTGCCAGCAGTGAATATCCTCGGACTAGCGGAAGGGAGTCCATTCAGTACTTC
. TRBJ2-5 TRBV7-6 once CASSQVGSRGGETQYF TGTGCCAGCAGCCAGGTGGGGTCCAGGGGTGGGGAGACCCAGTACTTC
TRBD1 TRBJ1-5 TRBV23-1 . CASSHPDRGRFCRDQPQHF TGCGCCAGCAGTCACCCAGACAGGGGAAGGTTCTGTCGGGACCAGCCCCAGCATTTT
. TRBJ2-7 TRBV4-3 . CASSQDQGTSSYEQYF TGCGCCAGCAGCCAAGATCAGGGGACAAGCTCCTACGAGCAGTACTTC
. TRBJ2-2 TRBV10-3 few CAISDRGRVTGELFF TGTGCCATCAGTGACAGAGGCAGGGTAACCGGGGAGCTGTTTTTT
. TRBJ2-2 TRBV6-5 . CASSSRPEGTGELFF TGTGCCAGCAGTTCGCGGCCAGAAGGGACCGGGGAGCTGTTTTTT
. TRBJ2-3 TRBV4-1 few CASSQVVGPRPDTQYF TGCGCCAGCAGCCAAGTGGTAGGGCCCCGGCCGGATACGCAGTATTTT
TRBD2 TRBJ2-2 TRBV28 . CASSPGTSGNTGELFF TGTGCCAGCAGCCCTGGGACTAGCGGCAACACCGGGGAGCTGTTTTTT
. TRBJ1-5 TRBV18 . CASSAGGSNQPQHF TGTGCCAGCTCGGCGGGGGGTAGCAATCAGCCCCAGCATTTT
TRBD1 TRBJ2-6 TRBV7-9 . CASSGTVHFGANVLTF TGTGCCAGCAGCGGGACAGTTCATTTTGGGGCCAACGTCCTGACTTTC
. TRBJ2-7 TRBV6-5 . CASGQVYEQYF TGTGCCAGCGGCCAAGTGTACGAGCAGTACTTC
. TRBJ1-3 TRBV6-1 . CASSANSGNTIYF TGTGCCAGCAGTGCCAACTCAGGAAACACCATATATTTT
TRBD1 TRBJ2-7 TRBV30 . CAWKGTGQTYEQYF TGTGCCTGGAAGGGGACAGGGCAAACCTACGAGCAGTACTTC
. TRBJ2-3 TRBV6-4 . CASSDSLGGTQYF TGTGCCAGCAGTGACTCACTCGGGGGTACGCAGTATTTT
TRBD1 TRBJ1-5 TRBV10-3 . CAISSSGTGNQPQHF TGTGCCATCAGTTCCTCCGGGACAGGGAATCAGCCCCAGCATTTT
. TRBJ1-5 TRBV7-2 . CASSFDRGDQPQHF TGTGCCAGCAGCTTTGATAGAGGGGATCAGCCCCAGCATTTT
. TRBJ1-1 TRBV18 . CASSPRTVVNTEAFF TGTGCCAGCTCACCGAGGACAGTAGTGAACACTGAAGCTTTCTTT
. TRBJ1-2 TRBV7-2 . CASSLSPAKANYGYTF TGTGCCAGCAGCTTATCCCCCGCAAAAGCTAACTATGGCTACACCTTC
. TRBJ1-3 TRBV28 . CASSSGGAGNTIYF TGTGCCAGCAGTTCCGGGGGCGCTGGAAACACCATATATTTT
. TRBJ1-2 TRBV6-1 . CASSQNNYGYTF TGTGCCAGCAGTCAGAATAACTATGGCTACACCTTC
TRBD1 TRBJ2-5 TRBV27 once CASRVPGQGGETQYF TGTGCCAGCAGAGTACCGGGACAGGGGGGTGAGACCCAGTACTTC
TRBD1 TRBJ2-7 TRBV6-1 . CASSRKGAHEQYF TGTGCCAGCAGTCGTAAGGGGGCCCACGAGCAGTACTTC
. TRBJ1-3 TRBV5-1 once CASSWTANGNTIYF TGCGCCAGCAGCTGGACAGCGAACGGAAACACCATATATTTT
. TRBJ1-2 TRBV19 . CASTPRSDARGYYGYTF TGTGCCAGTACCCCACGATCGGACGCGAGGGGTTACTATGGCTACACCTTC
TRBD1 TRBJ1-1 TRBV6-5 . CASSFSGGAQGEAFF TGTGCCAGCAGTTTCTCAGGGGGGGCACAGGGTGAAGCTTTCTTT
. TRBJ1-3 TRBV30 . CAWSVLSNTIYF TGTGCCTGGAGTGTACTGAGTAACACCATATATTTT
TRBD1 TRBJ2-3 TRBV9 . CASSRTGSTTDTQYF TGTGCCAGCAGCCGGACAGGGTCCACCACAGATACGCAGTATTTT
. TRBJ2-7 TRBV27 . CASSLRNRGYEQYF TGTGCCAGCAGTTTGAGGAATAGAGGCTACGAGCAGTACTTC
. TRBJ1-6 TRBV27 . CASSLSGNSPLHF TGTGCCAGCAGTTTATCGGGGAATTCACCCCTCCACTTT
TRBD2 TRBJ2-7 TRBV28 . CASSSGSKYEQYF TGTGCCAGCAGTAGCGGGAGTAAGTACGAGCAGTACTTC
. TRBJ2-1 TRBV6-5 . CASSTLDLADNEQFF TGTGCCAGCAGTACCCTGGACCTCGCGGACAATGAGCAGTTCTTC
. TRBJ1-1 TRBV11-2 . CASSLDPGSSTYTEAFF TGTGCCAGCAGCTTAGATCCGGGCTCCTCTACGTACACTGAAGCTTTCTTT
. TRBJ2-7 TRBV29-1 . CSVETGALPYEQYF TGCAGCGTTGAAACCGGGGCTCTCCCCTACGAGCAGTACTTC
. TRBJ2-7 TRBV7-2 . CASSLAPQPFYEQYF TGTGCCAGCAGCTTAGCTCCACAGCCCTTCTACGAGCAGTACTTC
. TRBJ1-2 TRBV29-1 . CSVAGNNYGYTF TGCAGCGTCGCGGGGAATAACTATGGCTACACCTTC
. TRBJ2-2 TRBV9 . CASSVVGNTGELFF TGTGCCAGCAGCGTAGTTGGGAACACCGGGGAGCTGTTTTTT
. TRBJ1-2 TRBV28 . CASSPPGELSDGYTF TGTGCCAGCAGTCCCCCGGGGGAGTTATCAGATGGCTACACCTTC
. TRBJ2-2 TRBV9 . CASSVGPGVSTGELFF TGTGCCAGCAGCGTAGGTCCAGGGGTGAGCACCGGGGAGCTGTTTTTT